This T cell receptor beta chain comes out of a study of a mutant IDH1 vaccine in newly diagnosed glioma. Study-wide background: Initiation of the vaccine course occurred 4-6 weeks after radiotherapy alone, or alongside temozolomide cycles. The week-35 safety follow-up was V12, and the week-47 study end was V13. Patients got radiotherapy, temozolomide, or both beforehand, and most got both.

Clones were sequenced by immunoSEQ multiplex PCR, and TCRdb holds only the in-frame ones, with some missing. The sample shows tens of thousands of clones, under 85% of them seen only once. In the case of this clone: The target antigen is unknown.

Per the germline V gene, CDR1 is MNHEY and CDR2 is SVGAGI. The CDR3 contains 11 residues. Trimming left V 6 bases short and J 4 bases short, with 4 bases between. Time point meaning: week 47, end of study. Each dose of the vaccine consisted of 300 ug of mutant IDH1 20-mer peptide, with topical imiquimod. Patients underwent eight vaccinations, which took place in weeks 1, 3, 5, 7, 11, 15, 19 and 23. The sequence was collected from a woman aged 45-59 years with glioma. The chain combines TRBV6-5 with TRBJ1-3; D is ambiguous. The input for sequencing was PBMCs, taken from a glioma patient whose treatment included an IDH1 peptide vaccine. This CDR3 is CASRYGNTIYF. CDR3 DNA sequence: TGTGCCAGCAGATACGGAAACACCATATATTTT.